These T cell receptor beta chains were read from a single sample in a study of blood T cell repertoires in COVID-19. Data came from immunoSEQ multiplex PCR; TCRdb stores just in-frame clones and leaves some out. This table holds around 200,000 clones, roughly 80% found once. Specimen: peripheral blood. These receptors came from a woman between 40 and 55 years old with acute or convalescent COVID-19. Both conserved end residues are part of each CDR3. The order of the fields is J gene, D gene, V gene, clone size, CDR3 length, CDR3 DNA, CDR3 protein. A D gene is named only where the DNA matches it firmly. Expanded clones get a size class; other rows say once, few or many, or leave the size out.

TRBJ1-1,.,TRBV7-8,.,13,TGTGCCAGCAGCAAACAGGAGAACACTGAAGCTTTCTTT,CASSKQENTEAFF
TRBJ1-6,.,TRBV3-1/TRBV3-2,.,14,TGTGCCAGCAGACCTACAGGGCCGGGTTCACCCCTCCACTTT,CASRPTGPGSPLHF
TRBJ1-1,.,TRBV7-3,.,13,TGTGCCAGCAGCACTCGGACGGGAACTGAAGCTTTCTTT,CASSTRTGTEAFF
TRBJ1-5,.,TRBV23-1,once,16,TGCGCCAGTTTTTGTTCTCGAAACAGGCCATATCAGCCCCAGCATTTT,CASFCSRNRPYQPQHF
TRBJ2-5,.,TRBV29-1,.,13,TGCAGCGCAGATACAGGTCTAGTGGAGACCCAGTACTTC,CSADTGLVETQYF
TRBJ2-5,.,TRBV7-6,.,14,TGTGCCAGCAGCTTAGGAGGAAGCGGGGAGACCCAGTACTTC,CASSLGGSGETQYF
TRBJ1-6,.,TRBV5-4,.,17,TGTGCCAGCAGCCGGTTCAGGGCCGAAATGGGGAATTCACCCCTCCACTTT,CASSRFRAEMGNSPLHF
TRBJ1-4,.,TRBV27,.,15,TGTGCCAGCCGGCCCAACAGGGTTTTTGGTGAAAAACTGTTTTTT,CASRPNRVFGEKLFF
TRBJ2-1,TRBD2,TRBV5-5,.,16,TGTGCCAGCAGCCCCGGGGGGGGCTCGGTCGGCAATGAGCAGTTCTTC,CASSPGGGSVGNEQFF
TRBJ1-1,.,TRBV5-4,.,14,TGTGCCAGCAGCTTGGACTCGGTTTCCACTGAAGCTTTCTTT,CASSLDSVSTEAFF
TRBJ1-2,TRBD1,TRBV2,.,12,TGTGCCAGCAGTCCACAGGGGAATGGCTACACCTTC,CASSPQGNGYTF
TRBJ2-7,TRBD2,TRBV15,.,19,TGTGCCACCAGCAGTACTCCAGGACTAGCGGGACTGATGAACTACGAGCAGTACTTC,CATSSTPGLAGLMNYEQYF
TRBJ1-5,.,TRBV2,.,13,TGTGCCAGCGAGAGGGATAGCAATCAGCCCCAGCATTTT,CASERDSNQPQHF
TRBJ1-2,.,TRBV27,.,17,TGTGCCAGCAGTCTTACAGGGACCCTGCCCGGATCTTATGGCTACACCTTC,CASSLTGTLPGSYGYTF
TRBJ2-5,TRBD1,TRBV27,.,15,TGTGCCAGCAGTTTACAAGTTGGTGGACCGGGACAGCGGTACTTC,CASSLQVGGPGQRYF
TRBJ1-5,TRBD1,TRBV6-6,.,16,TGTGCCAGCAGTTACACTTCAGGGGGCGGCAATCAGCCCCAGCATTTT,CASSYTSGGGNQPQHF
TRBJ2-7,.,TRBV6-5,.,14,TGTGCCAGCAGAGATGAGGCCCTCTCCTACGAGCAGTACTTC,CASRDEALSYEQYF
TRBJ2-6,TRBD1,TRBV11-2,.,18,TGTGCCAGCAGCACAAGGACAGGGGGGCGGAGTGGGGCCAACGTCCTGACTTTC,CASSTRTGGRSGANVLTF
TRBJ2-7,TRBD2,TRBV6-6,.,18,TGTGCCAGCAGTCCTAGGACTAGCGGGTCATGGACGACCTACGAGCAGTACTTC,CASSPRTSGSWTTYEQYF
TRBJ1-2,TRBD1,TRBV19,.,13,TGTGCCAGTAGTATGGACAGGAACTATGGCTACACCTTC,CASSMDRNYGYTF
TRBJ2-2,.,TRBV7-9,.,13,TGTGCCAGCAGCCTCCCAATAGCCGGGGAGCTGTTTTTT,CASSLPIAGELFF
TRBJ1-2,TRBD1,TRBV4-1,.,13,TGCGCCAGCAGCCGGGACAGGGGGCGAGGCTACACCTTC,CASSRDRGRGYTF